This T cell receptor (beta chain) originates from a study of blood T cell repertoires in COVID-19. The V gene's germline CDR1 is SGHVS and CDR2 FQNEAQ. Trimming took off 5 bases at V and 8 bases at J, with 18 bases between the two ends. The CDR3 length is 14 residues. In the study's own analysis: Cell counts per sample came from amplifying reference gene primers. Sequencing was performed with immunoSEQ multiplex PCR; in TCRdb, only in-frame clones are kept and a portion is missing. V and J calls and clone size are as listed in that table; D and trimming were resolved from the DNA. The profile shows around 200,000 clones, less than 85% of them singletons.

The genes are TRBV7-8 and TRBJ1-2, with D tentatively TRBD1 (6 bases). This receptor was identified in a man aged 35 to 55 who had recovered from COVID-19. The sequencing sample was made of PBMCs or T cells enriched from blood (not recorded which). CDR3 nucleotide sequence: TGTGCCAGCAGCCATGACACAGGGAAACGGGGCTACACCTTC. Its translation is CASSHDTGKRGYTF.